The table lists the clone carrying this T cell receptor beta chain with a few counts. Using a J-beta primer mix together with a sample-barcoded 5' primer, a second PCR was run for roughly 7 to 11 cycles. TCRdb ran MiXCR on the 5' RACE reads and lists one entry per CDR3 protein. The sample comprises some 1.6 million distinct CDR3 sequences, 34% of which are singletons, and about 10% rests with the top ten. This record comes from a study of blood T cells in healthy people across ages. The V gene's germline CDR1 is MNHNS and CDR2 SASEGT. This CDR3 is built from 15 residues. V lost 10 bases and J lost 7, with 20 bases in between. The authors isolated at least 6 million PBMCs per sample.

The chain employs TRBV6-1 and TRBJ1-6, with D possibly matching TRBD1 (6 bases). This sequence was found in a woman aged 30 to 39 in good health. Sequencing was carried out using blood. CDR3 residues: CAINPQGMENSPLHF. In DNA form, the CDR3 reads TGTGCCATCAACCCACAGGGAATGGAAAATTCACCCCTCCACTTT.